This T cell receptor (beta chain) was identified in a study of blood T cell repertoires in COVID-19. About the study: COVID-19 samples collected from the United States, Italy and Spain covered acute and convalescent phases. Sources were T cells, B-cell-depleted T cells, or PBMCs; the material itself was cDNA or gDNA.

This clone was counted once. In the original analysis: Amplification of reference gene primers provided the estimated nucleated cell counts. Clones were read by immunoSEQ multiplex PCR, and TCRdb kept only the in-frame ones, dropping some. Clone size and the V and J calls come from that table; the DNA yielded D and trimming. The sample lists approximately 170,000 clones; over 75% were seen once. Germline CDR1 and CDR2: SGDLS and YYNGEE. V was trimmed by 0 bases and J by 6 bases, leaving 4 bases between them. This CDR3 comprises 12 residues. J is TRBJ2-1 and V is TRBV9, with unresolved D. This clonotype was sampled from a man between 65 and 85 years old who had recovered from COVID-19. The sample taken for sequencing was peripheral blood. Here the CDR3 reads CASSVVSNEQFF. DNA of the CDR3: TGTGCCAGCAGCGTAGTTAGCAATGAGCAGTTCTTC.